These 27 T cell receptor beta chains share one sample of origin, sequenced in a study of cytomegalovirus exposure and HLA in healthy donors. Primers included in the PCR were 60 Vbeta and 13 Jbeta primers. Sequencing was performed with immunoSEQ multiplex PCR; in TCRdb, only in-frame clones are kept and a portion is missing. The sample contains about 160,000 clones, roughly 70% of which appear only once. What was sequenced was PBMCs. Every receptor here comes from a woman aged 45-65 years in good health and CMV-seropositive.

The rearrangement uses TRBV2 and TRBJ1-1, with D perhaps TRBD1 (6 bases). This CDR3 region has 13 residues. Trimming took off 4 bases at V and 7 bases at J, with 13 bases between the two ends. The germline V gene has CDR1 SNHLY and CDR2 FYNNEI. The CDR3 spells CASSVLQGYEAFF. In DNA form, the CDR3 reads TGTGCCAGCAGTGTCCTACAGGGATATGAAGCTTTCTTT. The full variable domain, with the rest looked up from reference TRBV2 and TRBJ1-1, is EPEVTQTPSHQVTQMGQEVILRCVPISNHLYFYWYRQILGQKVEFLVSFYNNEISEKSEIFDDQFSVERPDGSNFTLKIRSTKLEDSAMYFCASSVLQGYEAFFGQGTRLTVV.

V and J are TRBV28 and TRBJ2-7; 7 nucleotides line up with TRBD1. The germline V gene has CDR1 MDHEN and CDR2 SYDVKM. J gave up 2 bases and V 5 bases, and 3 bases lay outside the gene matches. There are 13 residues in the CDR3. The CDR3 region is CASSLGTAYEQYF. DNA for the CDR3: TGTGCCAGCAGTCTAGGGACAGCCTACGAGCAGTACTTC.

This chain links TRBV5-1 with TRBJ2-3, with a possible D match to TRBD2 (5 bases). The CDR3 has 14 residues. Germline V lookup: CDR1 SGHRS, CDR2 YFSETQ. Trimming left V 0 bases short and J 6 bases short, with 11 bases between. The CDR3 loop reads CASSLGVSGDTQYF. CDR3 bases: TGCGCCAGCAGCTTGGGGGTATCGGGGGATACGCAGTATTTT.

The CDR3: CASSRGGAYNEQFF. The CDR3 coding sequence is TGTGCCAGCAGTCGGGGGGGCGCCTACAATGAGCAGTTCTTC. The chain recombines TRBV6-4 with TRBJ2-1, with TRBD2 matching over 8 bases. Per germline, CDR1 MRHNA and CDR2 SNTAGT. The J segment lost 2 bases and the V segment lost 5 bases, leaving 2 bases of the junction unmatched. This CDR3 is built from 14 residues.

CDR3 in amino acids: CASSGALDRVDSPLHF. CDR3 DNA sequence: TGTGCCAGCAGTGGAGCTTTGGACAGGGTTGATTCACCCCTCCACTTT. The rearrangement joins TRBV2 to TRBJ1-6, with 8 bases lining up with TRBD1. Germline V lookup: CDR1 SNHLY, CDR2 FYNNEI. There are 16 residues in the CDR3. With V trimmed by 4 bases and J by 8 bases, 10 bases remained unmatched.

The chain combines TRBV10-1 with TRBJ2-3, with 11 bases identical to TRBD2. The CDR3 length is 15 residues. The germline V gene has CDR1 WNHNN and CDR2 SYGVQD (reference sequence). Germline trimming cut 6 bases from V and 1 base from J; bases unmatched to any gene: 3. This CDR3 reads CASSPSGGRTDTQYF. CDR3 bases: TGCGCCAGCAGCCCTAGCGGGGGGCGCACAGATACGCAGTATTTT.

The chain is built from TRBV6-1 and TRBJ2-5; D uncertain. CDR3 size: 13 residues. The germline V gene encodes CDR1 MNHNS and CDR2 SASEGT. V shed 6 bases and J shed 2 bases, with 10 bases lying between them. Here the CDR3 DNA reads TGTGCCAGCAGCAAACAGAAGCAAGAGACCCAGTACTTC. This encodes CASSKQKQETQYF.

The chain uses TRBV21-1 and TRBJ1-2; the table names TRBD1, a call not compared with the DNA. TRBV21-1 is described as a pseudogene. The CDR3 sequence is 15 residues long. CDR3 in amino acids: CASSKEKGENYGYTF. The CDR3 region has the DNA TGTGCCAGCAGCAAAGAGAAGGGGGAGAACTATGGCTACACCTTC.

This chain links TRBV7-2 with TRBJ1-6, with 7 nucleotides matching TRBD1. The CDR3 loop spans 15 amino acids. Unmatched junction bases numbered 3, after V lost 1 base and J lost 6 bases. CDR1 is SGHTA, CDR2 FQGNSA, per germline. Written as DNA, the CDR3 is TGTGCCAGCAGCTTAGGGCCAGGGGGTAATTCACCCCTCCACTTT. This sequence encodes CASSLGPGGNSPLHF.

This clone has just one count. The chain employs TRBV5-1 and TRBJ1-6; TRBD1 agrees at 7 bases. Trimming took 4 bases from V and 6 from J; bases not matched to a gene: 4. The CDR3 totals 14 residues. Per the germline V gene, CDR1 is SGHRS and CDR2 is YFSETQ. The CDR3 DNA is TGCGCCAGCAGCGTAAGACAGGGTAATTCACCCCTCCACTTT. Its translation: CASSVRQGNSPLHF.

The chain recombines TRBV5-1 with TRBJ2-7; the D is unclear. The V gene lost 0 bases and the J gene lost 5 bases, with 9 bases spanning the gap. Germline CDR1 SGHRS, CDR2 YFSETQ. CDR3 length: 13 residues. The CDR3 DNA reads TGCGCCAGCAGCTTGGTCGGGTCCCACGAGCAGTACTTC. This encodes CASSLVGSHEQYF.

CDR3 residues: CAGQGSSGNTIYF. In nucleotides, the CDR3 is TGTGCCGGACAGGGGAGCTCTGGAAACACCATATATTTT. V is TRBV30 and J is TRBJ1-3; 9 bases fit TRBD1. CDR3 size: 13 residues. The germline gives CDR1 GTSNPN, CDR2 SVGIG (reference sequence). V trimming: 8 bases; J trimming: 0 bases; junction bases outside the gene matches: 2.

This chain links TRBV6-6 with TRBJ2-1; 11 nucleotides line up with TRBD2. Germline CDR1 and CDR2: MNHNY and SVGAGI (reference sequence). CDR3 length equals 15 residues. Trimming cost V 6 bases and J 3 bases; bases outside gene matches: 4. The CDR3 nucleotides read TGTGCCAGCAGGGATACTAGCGGGGGCTACAATGAGCAGTTCTTC. Amino acids: CASRDTSGGYNEQFF.

The chain recombines TRBV10-2 with TRBJ1-1; no definite D call. CDR1 and CDR2 (germline): WSHSY, SAAADI. This CDR3 contains 11 residues. Trimming took off 6 bases at V and 7 bases at J, with 9 bases between the two ends. The CDR3 loop reads CASRDSGEAFF. In DNA form, the CDR3 reads TGCGCCAGCAGGGACTCGGGTGAAGCTTTCTTT.

The chain joins TRBV5-5 to TRBJ1-4, with D unclear. The germline V and J ends were trimmed by 4 bases and 5 bases, with 18 bases remaining between them. The length of the CDR3 is 16 residues. Germline-derived CDR1 and CDR2 are SGHKS and YYEKEE (reference sequence). The CDR3 DNA is TGTGCCAGCAGCCCCCGACGGAACGCGGGGAATGAAAAACTGTTTTTT. Its translation is CASSPRRNAGNEKLFF.

The chain combines TRBV5-1 with TRBJ2-3, with D hard to call. The V end was cut by 1 base, the J end by 1 base, with 4 bases between. The CDR3 has 13 residues. Germline V CDR1 and CDR2: SGHRS, YFSETQ. The CDR3, as DNA: TGCGCCAGCAGCTTGACAGGCACAGATACGCAGTATTTT. This codes for CASSLTGTDTQYF.

The rearrangement links TRBV6-5 to TRBJ2-7, with a tentative D call TRBD1 (5 bases). Trimming left V 8 bases short and J 6 bases short, with 11 bases between. This CDR3 is built from 11 residues. The V gene's germline CDR1 is MNHEY and CDR2 SVGAGI. DNA for the CDR3: TGTGCCAGCGGGGCCACTCGCGAGCAGTACTTC. Protein: CASGATREQYF.

The chain links TRBV9 to TRBJ1-2, with TRBD1 identical over 8 bases. This CDR3 spans 13 amino acids. Germline-derived CDR1 and CDR2 are SGDLS and YYNGEE. The junction had 3 bases not matched to a gene; V was cut back by 2 bases and J by 6 bases. The CDR3 loop reads CASSVDRGDGYTF. CDR3 DNA: TGTGCCAGCAGCGTCGACAGGGGAGATGGCTACACCTTC.

This sequence joins TRBV5-1 and TRBJ1-4; D may be TRBD1 (6 bases). CDR1 and CDR2 (germline): SGHRS, YFSETQ. The V end lost 4 bases, the J end lost 3 bases, and 13 bases lay between the germline ends. The CDR3 totals 15 residues. The CDR3 spells CASSRGGAANEKLFF. Written as DNA, the CDR3 is TGCGCCAGCAGCCGCGGGGGCGCGGCTAATGAAAAACTGTTTTTT.

The chain couples TRBV10-1 to TRBJ2-1; no reliable D call. The germline gives CDR1 WNHNN, CDR2 SYGVQD (reference sequence). V dropped 0 bases and J dropped 8 bases, with 11 bases sitting between them. This CDR3 has 14 residues. The CDR3 sequence is CASSESRVVDEQFF. Here the CDR3 DNA reads TGCGCCAGCAGTGAGTCGCGTGTTGTCGATGAGCAGTTCTTC.

The chain uses TRBV7-9 and TRBJ2-5, with D possibly matching TRBD2 (6 bases). Trimming shortened V by 0 bases and J by 5 bases, and 13 bases separated the two germline ends. The CDR3 is 15 residues long. Germline V gives CDR1 SEHNR, CDR2 FQNEAQ (reference sequence). CDR3 loop: CASSLAGPSVETQYF. Written as DNA, the CDR3 is TGTGCCAGCAGCTTAGCGGGTCCTAGCGTGGAGACCCAGTACTTC.

The rearrangement uses TRBV6-1 and TRBJ2-2; D ambiguous. The CDR3 is made up of 15 amino acids. The germline V gene has CDR1 MNHNS and CDR2 SASEGT. Trimming cost V 3 bases and J 7 bases, with 15 bases left between them. CDR3 DNA sequence: TGTGCCAGCAGTGAGTCAGCTAGTCCGGGCGGGGAGCTGTTTTTT. Amino acid sequence: CASSESASPGGELFF.

The rearrangement uses TRBV2 and TRBJ1-2; 8 bases align to TRBD1. Germline CDR1 SNHLY, CDR2 FYNNEI. Losses at the gene ends were 6 bases for V and 0 bases for J; bases not matched to a gene: 3. The CDR3 runs 14 residues. The CDR3 sequence: CASRLQGANYGYTF. The CDR3 DNA sequence: TGTGCCAGCAGACTACAGGGGGCTAACTATGGCTACACCTTC.

The J gene is TRBJ1-1, the V gene TRBV5-5; 7 nucleotides line up with TRBD1. CDR1 SGHKS and CDR2 YYEKEE come from the germline V gene (reference sequence). After removal of 0 bases from V and 1 base from J, the junction contained 6 bases not matched to a gene. The CDR3 sequence is 16 residues long. CDR3 in amino acids: CASSLVDRVGNTEAFF. Written as DNA, the CDR3 is TGTGCCAGCAGCTTGGTCGACAGGGTCGGGAACACTGAAGCTTTCTTT.

The rearrangement uses TRBV10-3 and TRBJ2-1; no definite D call. Trimming pared 10 bases from V and 4 bases from J, leaving 11 bases between. The V gene's germline CDR1 is ENHRY and CDR2 SYGVKD. The CDR3 extends over 12 amino acids. The CDR3 nucleotides read TGTGCCACCGCTTTCAGGTACAATGAGCAGTTCTTC. Residues: CATAFRYNEQFF.

CDR3 bases: TGTGCCAGCAGCTTAGGCCTCGAACAGGGGCAAAAACTGTTTTTT. Its translation is CASSLGLEQGQKLFF. The chain recombines TRBV11-2 with TRBJ1-4; 7 bases agree with TRBD1. Losses at the gene ends were 1 base for V and 9 bases for J; bases not matched to a gene: 8. The CDR3 loop spans 15 amino acids. The germline V gene encodes CDR1 SGHAT and CDR2 FQNNGV.

In DNA form, the CDR3 reads TGTGCCTGGAATTCGGGGGACAAAAACATTCAGTACTTC. This codes for CAWNSGDKNIQYF. This chain uses TRBV30 with TRBJ2-4; D might be TRBD2 (6 bases). Trimming left V 4 bases short and J 3 bases short, with 10 bases between. This CDR3 spans 13 amino acids. The germline V gene has CDR1 GTSNPN and CDR2 SVGIG (reference sequence).